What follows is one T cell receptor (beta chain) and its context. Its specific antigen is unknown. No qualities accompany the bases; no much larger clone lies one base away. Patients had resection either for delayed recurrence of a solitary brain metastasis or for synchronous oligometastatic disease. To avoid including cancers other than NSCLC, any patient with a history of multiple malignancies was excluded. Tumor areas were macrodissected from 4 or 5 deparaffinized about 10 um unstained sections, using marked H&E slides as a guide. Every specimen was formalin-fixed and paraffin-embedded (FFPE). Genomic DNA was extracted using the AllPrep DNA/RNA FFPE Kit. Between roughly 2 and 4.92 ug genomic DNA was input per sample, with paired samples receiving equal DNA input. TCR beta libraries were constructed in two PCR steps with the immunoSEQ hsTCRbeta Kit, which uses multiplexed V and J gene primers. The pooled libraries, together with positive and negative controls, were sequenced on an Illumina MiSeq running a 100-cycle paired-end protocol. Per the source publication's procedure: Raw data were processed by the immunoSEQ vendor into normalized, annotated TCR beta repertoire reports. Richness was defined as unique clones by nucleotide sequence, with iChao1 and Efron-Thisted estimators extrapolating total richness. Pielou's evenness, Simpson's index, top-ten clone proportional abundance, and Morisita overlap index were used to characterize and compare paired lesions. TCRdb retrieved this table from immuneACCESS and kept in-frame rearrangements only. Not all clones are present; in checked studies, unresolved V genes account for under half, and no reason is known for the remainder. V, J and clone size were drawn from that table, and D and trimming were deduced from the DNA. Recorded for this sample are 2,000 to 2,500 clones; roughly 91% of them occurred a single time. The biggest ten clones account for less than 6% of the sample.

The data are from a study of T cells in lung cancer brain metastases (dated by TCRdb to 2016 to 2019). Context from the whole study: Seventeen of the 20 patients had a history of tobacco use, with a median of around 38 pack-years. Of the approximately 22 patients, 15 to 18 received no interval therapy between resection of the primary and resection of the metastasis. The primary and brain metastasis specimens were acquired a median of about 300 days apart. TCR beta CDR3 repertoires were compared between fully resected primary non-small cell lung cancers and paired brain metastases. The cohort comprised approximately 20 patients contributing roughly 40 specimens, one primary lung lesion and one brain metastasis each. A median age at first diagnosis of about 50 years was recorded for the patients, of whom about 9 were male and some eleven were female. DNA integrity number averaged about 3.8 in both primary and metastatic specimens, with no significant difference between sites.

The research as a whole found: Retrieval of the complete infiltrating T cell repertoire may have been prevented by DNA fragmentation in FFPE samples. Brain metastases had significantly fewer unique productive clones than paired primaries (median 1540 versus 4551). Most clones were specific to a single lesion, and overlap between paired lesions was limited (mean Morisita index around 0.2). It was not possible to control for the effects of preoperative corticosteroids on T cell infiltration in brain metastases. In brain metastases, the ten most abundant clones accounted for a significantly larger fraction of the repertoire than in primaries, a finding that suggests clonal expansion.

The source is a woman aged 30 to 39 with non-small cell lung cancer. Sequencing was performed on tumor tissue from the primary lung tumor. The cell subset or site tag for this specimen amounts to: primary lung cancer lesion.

CDR3 protein: CASLKGGLAPQETQYF. DNA sequence: TGCGCCAGCCTAAAGGGGGGACTAGCACCTCAAGAGACCCAGTACTTC. The rearranged segments are TRBV5-1 and TRBJ2-5; 9 bases in the junction line up with TRBD2. Compared with germline, V lacks 7 bases and J lacks 2 bases; bases without a gene match: 12. CDR1 SGHRS and CDR2 YFSETQ were looked up in the germline V gene. The cysteine opens and the phenylalanine closes a CDR3 of 16 amino acids. This entry keeps only the CDR3 DNA: 48 bases, framed from base 1.